This TCR beta chain was documented in a study of cytomegalovirus exposure and HLA in healthy donors. In the PCR, 60 Vbeta and 13 Jbeta primers were used. The data were produced by immunoSEQ multiplex PCR, yet TCRdb's version contains in-frame clones alone and is incomplete. The profile shows 110,000 to 150,000 clones, approximately 70% of them singletons. The CDR3 loop spans 15 amino acids. Germline V gene lookup returns CDR1 MNHEY and CDR2 SVGAGI. Trimming removed 6 bases from V and 5 bases from J; junction bases left unmatched: 8. The receptor's source is a woman between 55 and 75 years old in good health and CMV-seropositive. The sequenced sample consisted of PBMCs. The chain joins TRBV6-5 to TRBJ2-1; 9 bases fit TRBD1. The DNA of the CDR3 is TGTGCCAGCAGCCCCTGGACAGGGGTTCACAATGAGCAGTTCTTC. Translated: CASSPWTGVHNEQFF.